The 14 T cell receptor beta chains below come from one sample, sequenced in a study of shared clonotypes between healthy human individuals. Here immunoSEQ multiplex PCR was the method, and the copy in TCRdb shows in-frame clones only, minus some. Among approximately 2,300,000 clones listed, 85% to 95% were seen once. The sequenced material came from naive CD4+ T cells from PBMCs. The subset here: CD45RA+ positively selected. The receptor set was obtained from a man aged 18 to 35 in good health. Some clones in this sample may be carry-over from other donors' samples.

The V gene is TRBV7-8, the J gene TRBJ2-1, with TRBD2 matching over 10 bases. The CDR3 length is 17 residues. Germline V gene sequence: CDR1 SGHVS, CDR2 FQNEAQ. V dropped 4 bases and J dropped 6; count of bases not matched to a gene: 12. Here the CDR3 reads CASSSSRTSGTSNEQFF. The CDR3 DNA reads TGTGCCAGCAGCTCCTCGAGAACTAGCGGGACATCCAATGAGCAGTTCTTC.

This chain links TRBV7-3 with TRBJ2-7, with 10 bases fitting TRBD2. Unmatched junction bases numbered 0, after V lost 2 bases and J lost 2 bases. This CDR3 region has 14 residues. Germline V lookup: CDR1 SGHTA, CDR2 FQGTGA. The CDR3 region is CASSLLAGAYEQYF. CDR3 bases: TGTGCCAGCAGCTTACTAGCGGGAGCCTACGAGCAGTACTTC. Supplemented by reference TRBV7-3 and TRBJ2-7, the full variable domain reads GAGVSQTPSNKVTEKGKYVELRCDPISGHTALYWYRQSLGQGPEFLIYFQGTGAADDSGLPNDRFFAVRPEGSVSTLKIQRTERGDSAVYLCASSLLAGAYEQYFGPGTRLTVT.

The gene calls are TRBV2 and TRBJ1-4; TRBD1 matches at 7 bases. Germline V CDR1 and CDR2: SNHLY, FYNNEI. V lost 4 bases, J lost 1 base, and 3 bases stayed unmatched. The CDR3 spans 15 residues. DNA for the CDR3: TGTGCCAGCAGTGTCAGGGGGAAAACTAATGAAAAACTGTTTTTT. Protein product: CASSVRGKTNEKLFF.

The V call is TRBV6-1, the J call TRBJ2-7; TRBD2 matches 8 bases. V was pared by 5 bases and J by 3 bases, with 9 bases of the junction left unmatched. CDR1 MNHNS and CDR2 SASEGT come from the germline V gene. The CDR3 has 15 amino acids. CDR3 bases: TGTGCCAGCAGTCCGACTAGCGCAGGTTTCTACGAGCAGTACTTC. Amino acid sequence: CASSPTSAGFYEQYF.

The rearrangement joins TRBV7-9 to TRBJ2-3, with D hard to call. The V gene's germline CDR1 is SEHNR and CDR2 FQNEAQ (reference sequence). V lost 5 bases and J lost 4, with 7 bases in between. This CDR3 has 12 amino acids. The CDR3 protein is CASSPDADTQYF. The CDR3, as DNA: TGTGCCAGCAGCCCGGATGCAGATACGCAGTATTTT.

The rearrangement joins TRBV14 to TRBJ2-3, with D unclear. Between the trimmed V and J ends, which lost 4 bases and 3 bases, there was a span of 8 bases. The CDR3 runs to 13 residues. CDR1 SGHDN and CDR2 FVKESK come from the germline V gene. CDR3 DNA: TGTGCCAGCAGCCGTGGATTAACAGATACGCAGTATTTT. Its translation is CASSRGLTDTQYF.

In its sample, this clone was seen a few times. This CDR3 is CATWTGNTEAFF. DNA of the CDR3: TGTGCCACCTGGACAGGGAACACTGAAGCTTTCTTT. The rearrangement uses TRBV6-6 and TRBJ1-1; 7 bases are a match to TRBD1. The CDR3 is 12 residues long. Germline assignment: CDR1 MNHNY and CDR2 SVGAGI (reference sequence). The V gene end was trimmed by 10 bases and the J gene end by 1 base; junction bases not matched to a gene: 3.

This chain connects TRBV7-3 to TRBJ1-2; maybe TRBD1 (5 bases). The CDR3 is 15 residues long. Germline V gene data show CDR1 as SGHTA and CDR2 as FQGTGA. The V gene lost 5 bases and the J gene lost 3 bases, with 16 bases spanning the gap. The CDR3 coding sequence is TGTGCCAGCAGCCCCACTCCGGGACGCGACTATGGCTACACCTTC. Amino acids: CASSPTPGRDYGYTF.

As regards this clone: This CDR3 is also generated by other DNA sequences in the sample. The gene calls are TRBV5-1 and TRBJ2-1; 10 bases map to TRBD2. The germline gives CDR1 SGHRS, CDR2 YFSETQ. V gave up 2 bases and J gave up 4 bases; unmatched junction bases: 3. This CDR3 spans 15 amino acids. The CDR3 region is CASSLLAGSYNEQFF. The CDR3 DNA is TGCGCCAGCAGCTTACTAGCGGGATCTTACAATGAGCAGTTCTTC.

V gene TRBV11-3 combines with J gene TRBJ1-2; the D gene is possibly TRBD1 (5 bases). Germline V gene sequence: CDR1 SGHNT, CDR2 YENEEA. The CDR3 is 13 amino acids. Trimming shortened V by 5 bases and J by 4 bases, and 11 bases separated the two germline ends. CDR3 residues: CASSPRGRYGYTF. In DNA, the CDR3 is TGTGCCAGCAGCCCGAGGGGCCGCTATGGCTACACCTTC.

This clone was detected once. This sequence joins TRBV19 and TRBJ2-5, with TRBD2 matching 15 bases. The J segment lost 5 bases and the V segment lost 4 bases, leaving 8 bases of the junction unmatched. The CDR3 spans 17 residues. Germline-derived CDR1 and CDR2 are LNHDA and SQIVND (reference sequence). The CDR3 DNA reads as TGTGCCAGTAGTACCGACGGACTAGCGGGAGGGAGCGAGACCCAGTACTTC. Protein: CASSTDGLAGGSETQYF.

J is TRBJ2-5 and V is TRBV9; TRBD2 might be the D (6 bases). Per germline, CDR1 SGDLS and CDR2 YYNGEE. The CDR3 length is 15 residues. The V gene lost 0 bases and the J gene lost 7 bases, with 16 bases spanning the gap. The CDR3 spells CASSVAGFFGGTQYF. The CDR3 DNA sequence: TGTGCCAGCAGCGTAGCAGGGTTCTTCGGGGGGACCCAGTACTTC. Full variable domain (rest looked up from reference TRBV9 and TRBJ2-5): DSGVTQTPKHLITATGQRVTLRCSPRSGDLSVYWYQQSLDQGLQFLIQYYNGEERAKGNILERFSAQQFPDLHSELNLSSLELGDSALYFCASSVAGFFGGTQYFGPGTRLLVL.

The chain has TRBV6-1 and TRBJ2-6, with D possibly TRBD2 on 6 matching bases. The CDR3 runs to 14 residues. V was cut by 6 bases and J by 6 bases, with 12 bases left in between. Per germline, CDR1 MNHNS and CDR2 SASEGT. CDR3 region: CASSLGGSANVLTF. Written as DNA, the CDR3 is TGTGCCAGCAGCTTGGGGGGATCGGCCAACGTCCTGACTTTC.

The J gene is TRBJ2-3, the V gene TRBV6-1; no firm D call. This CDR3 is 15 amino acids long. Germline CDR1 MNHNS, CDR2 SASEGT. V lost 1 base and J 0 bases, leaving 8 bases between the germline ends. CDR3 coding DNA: TGTGCCAGCAGTGAAGGGGCGGTTAGCACAGATACGCAGTATTTT. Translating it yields CASSEGAVSTDTQYF.